The rows below give T cell receptor beta chains drawn from one sample of a study of blood T cell repertoires in COVID-19. Sequencing was performed with immunoSEQ multiplex PCR; in TCRdb, only in-frame clones are kept and a portion is missing. The sample holds some 350,000 clones; roughly 88% are singletons and the top ten take 5% to 6%. The sequencing input was PBMCs or T cells enriched from blood (not recorded which). The receptors here all came from a man under 40 who had recovered from COVID-19. CDR3s include the opening cysteine and the closing phenylalanine or tryptophan. D genes are given only for firm matches. The listing skips clone size in some rows; elsewhere it reads once, few, many or a size class.

j_call,clone_size,cdr3_length,d_call,v_call,cdr3_nt,cdr3_aa
TRBJ2-7,NA,16,NA,TRBV28,TGTGCCAGCAGTTTTGGCGGGACAGCCTTCTCCTACGAGCAGTACTTC,CASSFGGTAFSYEQYF
TRBJ2-3,NA,16,NA,TRBV9,TGTGCCAGCAGCGTCCTCCAGGGGTACGGGGCAGATACGCAGTATTTT,CASSVLQGYGADTQYF
TRBJ2-1,NA,16,NA,TRBV24-1,TGTGCCACCAGTGACCCCGGGGGAAGCTCCTACAATGAGCAGTTCTTC,CATSDPGGSSYNEQFF
TRBJ1-2,NA,14,NA,TRBV6-5,TGTGCCAGCACCCCCGGGGGGGTCAACTATGGCTACACCTTC,CASTPGGVNYGYTF
TRBJ1-5,NA,14,NA,TRBV19,TGTGCCAGTAGTATAGACAGGAGGGGCCAGCCCCAGCATTTT,CASSIDRRGQPQHF
TRBJ1-1,NA,13,NA,TRBV4-1,TGCGCCAGCAGCCAAGACAGGAGGACTGAAGCTTTCTTT,CASSQDRRTEAFF
TRBJ1-6,NA,16,NA,TRBV11-2,TGTGCCAGCAGCTTAATCCAGGCTCGACGTAATTCACCCCTCCACTTT,CASSLIQARRNSPLHF
TRBJ1-1,NA,14,NA,TRBV7-9,TGTGCCAGCAGCTTGATGGGGCCGAACACTGAAGCTTTCTTT,CASSLMGPNTEAFF
TRBJ2-7,NA,13,NA,TRBV5-1,TGCGCCAGCAGCTGGGACGGGAGCTACGAGCAGTACTTC,CASSWDGSYEQYF
TRBJ2-7,NA,14,TRBD1,TRBV28,TGTGCCAGCAGCTGGGGACAGAGTTCTTACGAGCAGTACTTC,CASSWGQSSYEQYF
TRBJ1-1,NA,12,NA,TRBV13,TGTGCCAGCAGGACAGTGAACACTGAAGCTTTCTTT,CASRTVNTEAFF
TRBJ2-1,once,14,NA,TRBV2,TGTGCCAGCAGTGACCTGAGCTCCTACAATGAGCAGTTCTTC,CASSDLSSYNEQFF
TRBJ2-1,NA,16,NA,TRBV9,TGTGCCAGCAGCGTAGATAGCGGTTGGTTGGGCAATGAGCAGTTCTTC,CASSVDSGWLGNEQFF
TRBJ2-7,NA,15,NA,TRBV7-9,TGTGCCAGCAGCTTATCTGGATCTAGCCTTATCGAGCAGTACTTC,CASSLSGSSLIEQYF
TRBJ1-1,once,15,TRBD1,TRBV4-1,TGCGCCAGCAGCCAAGATGGACAGGGGCTCACTGAAGCTTTCTTT,CASSQDGQGLTEAFF
TRBJ2-2,NA,14,NA,TRBV5-1,TGCGCCAGCAGCTTGAGACAGAACACCGGGGAGCTGTTTTTT,CASSLRQNTGELFF
TRBJ2-7,NA,13,NA,TRBV30,TGTGCCTGGAGTGTACTGGGCTACTACGAGCAGTACTTC,CAWSVLGYYEQYF
TRBJ2-3,NA,16,NA,TRBV12-2,TGTGCAAGTCGCTTAGTCGGGGGACAGACCACAGATACGCAGTATTTT,CASRLVGGQTTDTQYF
TRBJ2-2,NA,14,NA,TRBV28,TGTGCTGGGGGTCTTACAGGGCACACCGGGGAGCTGTTTTTT,CAGGLTGHTGELFF
TRBJ1-6,NA,17,NA,TRBV30,TGTGCCTGGAGCGGGCTTACAGGGACCTCCTATAATTCACCCCTCCACTTT,CAWSGLTGTSYNSPLHF
TRBJ1-2,NA,13,NA,TRBV6-5,TGTGCCAGCAGTACCGGGGAGTTTAATGGCTACACCTTC,CASSTGEFNGYTF
TRBJ1-1,NA,13,TRBD1,TRBV6-5,TGTGCCAGCAGTTACTTAGGACAGGGACAAGCTTTCTTT,CASSYLGQGQAFF
TRBJ2-5,NA,17,TRBD1,TRBV10-3,TGTGCCATCAGTGGTGGTGTAGGACAGGGGGGAGGAGAGACCCAGTACTTC,CAISGGVGQGGGETQYF
TRBJ2-7,NA,13,NA,TRBV12-3/TRBV12-4,TGTGCCAGCAGACCCGCGGGGTGGGACGAGCAGTACTTC,CASRPAGWDEQYF
TRBJ2-1,NA,14,TRBD1,TRBV28,TGTGCCAGCAGATCCGGGACAGTCTACAATGAGCAGTTCTTC,CASRSGTVYNEQFF
TRBJ1-2,NA,15,TRBD1,TRBV5-1,TGCGCCAGCAGCCCAGGGACAGGGAGGCGGGATGGCTACACCTTC,CASSPGTGRRDGYTF
TRBJ2-1,NA,15,NA,TRBV14,TGTGCCACAAGAGCGAGGGATTCCGTGAGGAATGAGCAGTTCTTC,CATRARDSVRNEQFF
TRBJ1-3,NA,17,NA,TRBV5-4,TGTGCCAGCAGCTTGGCGGGGTCTGGTTTAGAAGGAAACACCATATATTTT,CASSLAGSGLEGNTIYF